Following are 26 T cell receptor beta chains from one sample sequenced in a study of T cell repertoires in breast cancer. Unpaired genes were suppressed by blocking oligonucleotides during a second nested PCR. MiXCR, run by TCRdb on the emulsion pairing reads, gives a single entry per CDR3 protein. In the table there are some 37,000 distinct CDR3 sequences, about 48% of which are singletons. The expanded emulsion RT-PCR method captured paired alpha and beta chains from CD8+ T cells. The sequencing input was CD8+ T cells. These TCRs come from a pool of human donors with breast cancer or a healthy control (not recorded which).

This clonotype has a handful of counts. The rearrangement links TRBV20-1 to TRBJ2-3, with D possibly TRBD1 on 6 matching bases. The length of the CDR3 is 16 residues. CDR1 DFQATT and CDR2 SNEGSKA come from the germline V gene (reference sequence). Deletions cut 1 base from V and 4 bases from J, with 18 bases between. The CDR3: CSARALASGHSDTQYF. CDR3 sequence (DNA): TGCAGTGCTAGAGCCCTGGCATCGGGACACTCAGATACGCAGTATTTT.

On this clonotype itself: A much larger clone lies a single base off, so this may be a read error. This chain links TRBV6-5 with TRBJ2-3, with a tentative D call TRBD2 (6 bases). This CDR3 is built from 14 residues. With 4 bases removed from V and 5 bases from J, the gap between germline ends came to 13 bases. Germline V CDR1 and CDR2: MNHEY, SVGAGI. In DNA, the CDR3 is TGTGCCAGCAGTTCGGTTGGGGGGAAAGATACGCAGTATTTT. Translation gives CASSSVGGKDTQYF.

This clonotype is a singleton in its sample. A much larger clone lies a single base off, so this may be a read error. CDR3 loop: CNAVGTGGSTDTQYF. CDR3 bases: TGCAATGCAGTGGGGACAGGGGGCAGTACAGATACGCAGTATTTT. The chain employs TRBV20-1 and TRBJ2-3; 12 positions match TRBD1. Germline CDR1 and CDR2: DFQATT and SNEGSKA (reference sequence). CDR3 length: 15 amino acids.

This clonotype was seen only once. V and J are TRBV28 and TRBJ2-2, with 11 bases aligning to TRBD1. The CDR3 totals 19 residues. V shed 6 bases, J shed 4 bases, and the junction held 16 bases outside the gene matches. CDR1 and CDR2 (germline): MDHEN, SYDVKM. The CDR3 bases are TGTGCCAGCAGATCGGACAGGGGGCCACTTTACGCGAGCACCGGGGAGCTGTTTTTT. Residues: CASRSDRGPLYASTGELFF. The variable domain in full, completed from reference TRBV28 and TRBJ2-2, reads DVKVTQSSRYLVKRTGEKVFLECVQDMDHENMFWYRQDPGLGLRLIYFSYDVKMKEKGDIPEGYSVSREKKERFSLILESASTNQTSMYLCASRSDRGPLYASTGELFFGEGSRLTVL.

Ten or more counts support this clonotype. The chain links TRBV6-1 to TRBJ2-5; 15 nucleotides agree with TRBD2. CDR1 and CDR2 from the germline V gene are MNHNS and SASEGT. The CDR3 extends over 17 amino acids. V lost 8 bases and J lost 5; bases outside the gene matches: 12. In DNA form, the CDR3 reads TGTGCCAGCTTGAACAGGGGACTAGCGGGAGGATGGGAGACCCAGTACTTC. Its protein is CASLNRGLAGGWETQYF.

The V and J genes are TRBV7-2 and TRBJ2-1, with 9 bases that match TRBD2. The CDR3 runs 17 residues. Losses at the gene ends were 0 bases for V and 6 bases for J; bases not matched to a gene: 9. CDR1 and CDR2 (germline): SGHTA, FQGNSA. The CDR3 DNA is TGTGCCAGCAGCTTAGCCCCTGAGGGCGGGAGGGGCAATGAGCAGTTCTTC. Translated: CASSLAPEGGRGNEQFF.

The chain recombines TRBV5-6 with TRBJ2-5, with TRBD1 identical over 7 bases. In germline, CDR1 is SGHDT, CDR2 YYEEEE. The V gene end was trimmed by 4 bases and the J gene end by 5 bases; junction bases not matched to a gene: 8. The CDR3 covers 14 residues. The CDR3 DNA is TGTGCCAGCAGCACTGGACAGGCTAGGGAGACCCAGTACTTC. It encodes CASSTGQARETQYF.

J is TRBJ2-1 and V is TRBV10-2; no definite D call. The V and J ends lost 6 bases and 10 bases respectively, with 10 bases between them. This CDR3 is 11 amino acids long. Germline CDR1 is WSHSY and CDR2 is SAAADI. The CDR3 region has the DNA TGCGCCAGCAGATCTCTTGCGGAGCAGTTCTTC. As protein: CASRSLAEQFF.

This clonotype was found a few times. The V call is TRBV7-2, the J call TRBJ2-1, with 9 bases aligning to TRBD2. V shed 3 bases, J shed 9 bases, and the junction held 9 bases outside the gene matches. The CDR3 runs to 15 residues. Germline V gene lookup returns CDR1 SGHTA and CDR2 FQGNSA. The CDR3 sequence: CASSFLAGQRGEQFF. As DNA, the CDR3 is TGTGCCAGCAGCTTTCTAGCGGGACAAAGGGGTGAGCAGTTCTTC.

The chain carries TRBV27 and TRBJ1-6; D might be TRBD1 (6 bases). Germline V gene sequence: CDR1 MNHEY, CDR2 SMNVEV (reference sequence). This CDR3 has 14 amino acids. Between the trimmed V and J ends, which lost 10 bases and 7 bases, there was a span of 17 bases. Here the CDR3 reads CATARDKLNSPLHF. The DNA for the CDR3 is TGTGCCACCGCCCGGGACAAGTTGAATTCACCCCTCCACTTT.

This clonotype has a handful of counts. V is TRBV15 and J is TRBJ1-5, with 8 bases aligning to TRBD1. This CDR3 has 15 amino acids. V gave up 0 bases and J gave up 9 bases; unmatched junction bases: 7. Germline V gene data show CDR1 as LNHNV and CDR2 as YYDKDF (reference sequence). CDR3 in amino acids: CATSRDQTGDRPQHF. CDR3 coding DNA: TGTGCCACCAGCAGAGATCAGACAGGGGACCGGCCCCAGCATTTT.

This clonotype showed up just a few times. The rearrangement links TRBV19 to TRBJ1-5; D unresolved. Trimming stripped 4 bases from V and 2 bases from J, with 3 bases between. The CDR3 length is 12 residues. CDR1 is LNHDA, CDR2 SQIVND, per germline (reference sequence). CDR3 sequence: CASSNGNQPQHF. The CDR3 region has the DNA TGTGCCAGTAGTAATGGCAATCAGCCCCAGCATTTT.

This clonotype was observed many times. In DNA, the CDR3 is TGTGCCAGCAGTGATGGACCCGAAGGAACGTACAATGAGCAGTTCTTC. This translates into CASSDGPEGTYNEQFF. This chain joins TRBV6-1 and TRBJ2-1, with no clear D. Germline loops: CDR1 MNHNS, CDR2 SASEGT. Trimming took 3 bases from V and 4 from J, leaving 16 bases between them. The CDR3 covers 16 residues.

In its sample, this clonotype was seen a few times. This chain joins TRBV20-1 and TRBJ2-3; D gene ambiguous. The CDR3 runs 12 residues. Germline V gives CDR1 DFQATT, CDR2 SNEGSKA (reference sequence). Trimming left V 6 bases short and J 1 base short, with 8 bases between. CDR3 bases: TGCAGTGCCCCCGGTGGCACAGATACGCAGTATTTT. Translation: CSAPGGTDTQYF.

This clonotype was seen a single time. DNA of the CDR3: TGCAGTGCTAGAAAGCGGGGGATTTACAATGAGCAGTTCTTC. Translation: CSARKRGIYNEQFF. The chain has TRBV20-1 and TRBJ2-1; 8 bases align to TRBD2. The trim removed 2 bases at V and 4 bases at J, leaving 4 bases unmatched. The CDR3 is 14 amino acids. CDR1 is DFQATT, CDR2 SNEGSKA, per germline (reference sequence).

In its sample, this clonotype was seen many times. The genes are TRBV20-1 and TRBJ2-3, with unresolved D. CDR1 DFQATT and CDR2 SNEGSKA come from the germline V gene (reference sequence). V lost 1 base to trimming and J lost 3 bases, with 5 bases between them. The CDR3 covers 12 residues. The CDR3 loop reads CSARGSTDTQYF. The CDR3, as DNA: TGCAGTGCTAGAGGCAGTACAGATACGCAGTATTTT.

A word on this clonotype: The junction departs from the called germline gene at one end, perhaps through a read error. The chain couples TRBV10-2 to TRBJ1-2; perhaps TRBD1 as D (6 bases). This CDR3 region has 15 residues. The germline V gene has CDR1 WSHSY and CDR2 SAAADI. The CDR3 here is CASGGRTANDYGYTF. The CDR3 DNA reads TGTGCCTCTGGGGGACGGACAGCTAACGACTATGGCTACACCTTC.

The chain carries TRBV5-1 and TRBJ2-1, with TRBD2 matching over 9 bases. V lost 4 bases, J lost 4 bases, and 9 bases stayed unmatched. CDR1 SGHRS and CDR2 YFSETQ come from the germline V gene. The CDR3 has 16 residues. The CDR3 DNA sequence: TGCGCCAGCAGCCCCTCTAGCGGGACCCTTTACAATGAGCAGTTCTTC. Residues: CASSPSSGTLYNEQFF.

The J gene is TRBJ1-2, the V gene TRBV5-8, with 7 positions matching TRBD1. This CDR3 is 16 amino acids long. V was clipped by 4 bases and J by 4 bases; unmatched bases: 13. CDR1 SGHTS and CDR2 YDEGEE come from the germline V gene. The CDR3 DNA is TGTGCCAGCAGCCTCATCTCAGGGGGGCGCGGCTATGGCTACACCTTC. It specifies CASSLISGGRGYGYTF.

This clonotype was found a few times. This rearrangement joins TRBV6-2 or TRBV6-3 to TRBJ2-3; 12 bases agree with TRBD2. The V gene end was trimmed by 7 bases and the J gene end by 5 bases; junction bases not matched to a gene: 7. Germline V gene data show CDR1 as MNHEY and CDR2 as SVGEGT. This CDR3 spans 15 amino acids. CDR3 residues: CASKPSGGAKDTQYF. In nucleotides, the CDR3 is TGTGCCAGCAAACCTAGCGGGGGGGCCAAAGATACGCAGTATTTT.

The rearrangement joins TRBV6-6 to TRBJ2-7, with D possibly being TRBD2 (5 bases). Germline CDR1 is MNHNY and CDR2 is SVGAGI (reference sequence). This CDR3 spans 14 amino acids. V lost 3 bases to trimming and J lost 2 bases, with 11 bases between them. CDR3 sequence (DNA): TGTGCCAGCAGTTATGGTGGGAGTGCCTACGAGCAGTACTTC. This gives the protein CASSYGGSAYEQYF.

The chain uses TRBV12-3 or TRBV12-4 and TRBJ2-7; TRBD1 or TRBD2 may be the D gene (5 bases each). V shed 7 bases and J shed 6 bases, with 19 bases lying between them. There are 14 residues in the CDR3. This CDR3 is CASISGPLLIEQYF. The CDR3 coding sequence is TGTGCCAGCATTTCGGGACCTCTTCTCATCGAGCAGTACTTC.

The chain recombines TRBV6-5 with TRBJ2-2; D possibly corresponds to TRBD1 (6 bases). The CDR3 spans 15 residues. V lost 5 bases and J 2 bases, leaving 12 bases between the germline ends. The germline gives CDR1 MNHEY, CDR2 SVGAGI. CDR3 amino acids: CASSVRGFNTGELFF. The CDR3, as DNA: TGTGCCAGCAGTGTAAGGGGGTTCAACACCGGGGAGCTGTTTTTT.

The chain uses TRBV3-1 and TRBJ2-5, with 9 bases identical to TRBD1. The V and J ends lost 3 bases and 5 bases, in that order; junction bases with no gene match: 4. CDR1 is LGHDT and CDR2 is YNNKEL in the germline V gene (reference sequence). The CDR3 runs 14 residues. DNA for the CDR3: TGTGCCAGCAGCCATGGACAGGGGCCGGAGACCCAGTACTTC. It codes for CASSHGQGPETQYF.

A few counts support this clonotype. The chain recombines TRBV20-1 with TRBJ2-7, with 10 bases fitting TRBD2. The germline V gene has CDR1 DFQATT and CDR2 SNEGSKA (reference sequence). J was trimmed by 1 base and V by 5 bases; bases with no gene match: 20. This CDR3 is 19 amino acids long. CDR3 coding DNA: TGCAGTGCTCAACACTTTGGGACTAGCGAGGTGCGGGGTTCCTACGAGCAGTACTTC. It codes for CSAQHFGTSEVRGSYEQYF.

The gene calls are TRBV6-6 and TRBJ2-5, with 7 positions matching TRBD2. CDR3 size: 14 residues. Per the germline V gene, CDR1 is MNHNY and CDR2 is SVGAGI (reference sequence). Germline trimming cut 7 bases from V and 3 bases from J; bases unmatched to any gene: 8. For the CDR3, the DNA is TGTGCCAGCACGTTTGGGGCGGGGGAAGAGACCCAGTACTTC. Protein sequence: CASTFGAGEETQYF.